This TCR beta chain was identified in a study of spatial heterogeneity in lung cancer (dated by TCRdb to between 2019 and 2020). Study-wide context: Beta-chain transcripts were consistently detected in greater numbers than alpha-chain transcripts, which likely reflects a higher abundance of beta-chain transcripts. In the raw uncorrected reads, each unique combination of TCR and UMI appeared more than ten times on average. In non-small cell lung cancer, the study made a quantitative comparison of TCR alpha and beta repertoires among multiple tumor regions, matched nontumor lung and blood. The study linked features of the TCR repertoire to counts of nonsynonymous mutations, which were determined by whole-exome sequencing of tumor tissue. At surgery, 220 tumor regions, approximately 64 matched nontumor lung samples and 56 PBMC samples were TCR-sequenced for both alpha and beta chains. What the study reported, not specific to this receptor: Confirming at a functional level the hypothesis that regional TCRs recognize regional mutations was considered to require additional single-cell paired TCR alpha and beta sequencing. Ubiquitous expanded tumor TCRs showed up in blood more often at tumor resection than at routine follow-up.

Taken from cysteine to phenylalanine, the CDR3 has 15 residues. The kept DNA is CDR3 alone, 45 bases in frame from the first base. V drops 6 bases and J drops 4 bases, leaving 16 bases in between. Ten or more counts support this clonotype. Its antigen specificity is not known. No much larger clone is present one base from it, and per-base qualities are unavailable. Libraries were constructed by 5' RACE. TCRdb names NextSeq 500 as the instrument used. The TCR library protocol attached a unique molecular identifier to each TCR cDNA molecule to allow correction of PCR and sequencing errors. Per the original workflow: Decombinator tools were used for TCR identification, UMI-based error correction and CDR3 extraction. TCRs above a frequency of 2 per 1,000, corresponding to the top 1% of the tumor frequency distribution, were defined as expanded. Renyi diversity was computed with the R vegan package after each repertoire had been subsampled 100 times to 5,000 TCRs. CDR3 similarity networks were constructed using string-kernel similarity of amino acid triplets, with links drawn between CDR3s whose pairwise similarity was above 0.82. TCRdb's own reprocessing of the public reads used fastp at Q25 and MiXCR and kept productive beta chains. Rows with a matching CDR3 protein are joined into one entry that keeps the most common DNA and genes. TCRdb's processing, not the study's, gives the V and J calls here. Recorded for this sample are some 70,000 distinct CDR3 sequences; about an eighth of them occurred a single time. The ten top clones hold roughly 6.7% of the sample.

Taken with the paper, the label for time point translates to: sample taken at primary tumor resection. TCR sequencing used whole RNA extracted from tumor and nontumor lung tissue, or from cryopreserved PBMC samples, without cell sorting. Donors were approximately 72 patients with early-stage, untreated non-small cell lung cancer from the lung TRACERx cohort. Patients were selected for TCR sequencing only if sufficient RNA was available from at least two tumor regions. The TCR sequence derives from a male donor with early-stage non-small cell lung cancer. Recombination joined TRBV12-3 or TRBV12-4 with TRBJ2-1, with TRBD2 perhaps the D gene, on 5 matching bases. The sequenced sample was PBMCs, obtained at surgery. The CDR3 reads as follows: CASRRTQGDYNEQFF. The DNA sequence reads TGTGCCAGCAGAAGGACTCAAGGAGATTACAATGAGCAGTTCTTC.